This T cell receptor (beta chain) was identified during a study of CD8 T cells in ankylosing spondylitis. Study outcomes and limitations: There was a TCR beta motif, made of eight highly homologous variants, that appeared characteristic of ankylosing spondylitis blood. Disease-associated clonotypes exhibited CD8+ identity and were relatively infrequent in peripheral blood. Significant enrichment of disease-linked clones was reportedly seen in matched ankylosing spondylitis synovial fluid. Before this, some motif variants had been reported in reactive arthritis synovial fluid and blood.

TCRdb re-called the 5' RACE reads through MiXCR, storing one row per CDR3 protein. Among 180,000 or so distinct CDR3 sequences listed, more than 9% were seen once. On this clonotype itself: Its antigen is unknown.

The CDR3 extends over 13 amino acids. Trimming left V 3 bases short and J 7 bases short, with 9 bases between. The germline CDR1 and CDR2 sequences are SGHTA and FQGNSA. The source material was blood, either unsorted or a sorted T cell fraction (not recorded which). The chain uses TRBV7-2 and TRBJ2-2; maybe TRBD2 (5 bases). This receptor was obtained from a male donor with ankylosing spondylitis or in good health (not recorded which). The CDR3 sequence: CASSFTGIGELFF. The CDR3, as DNA: TGTGCCAGCAGCTTCACCGGGATCGGGGAGCTGTTTTTT.